This TCR beta chain was captured by sequencing in a study of T-cell memory formation after mild COVID-19. Study background: Most TCR clusters belonged to a single donor.

This clonotype has just a few counts. TCRdb reprocessed the 5' RACE reads with MiXCR, giving one entry per CDR3 protein. The table lists 550,000 to 650,000 distinct CDR3 sequences, approximately 15% of them singletons. V lost 4 bases and J 5 bases, leaving 14 bases between the germline ends. The germline CDR1 and CDR2 sequences are SGHDN and FVKESK. The CDR3 has 14 residues. The receptor was derived from an adult woman who had mild COVID-19 (a few samples of this study predate the infection). Cell type and time point are not known. This chain links TRBV14 with TRBJ1-1; unclear D gene. The specimen was PBMCs or a T cell subset sorted from them (not recorded which). CDR3 bases: TGTGCCAGCAGCCCTCAAACGACCCAGACTGAAGCTTTCTTT. Amino acid sequence: CASSPQTTQTEAFF.